This T cell receptor (beta chain) originates from a study of response to subunit inactivated influenza vaccine. Overall study results and limits: The study's authors posited that every seasonal influenza vaccination enlists few new T cells.

This clonotype was picked up a small number of times. Antigen specificity is unknown. The germline CDR1 and CDR2 sequences are SGHRS and YFSETQ. This CDR3 comprises 14 residues. The V gene lost 0 bases and the J gene lost 6 bases, with 10 bases spanning the gap. TCRdb called the RT-PCR reads again in MiXCR, with one record for every CDR3 protein. The data contain 500,000 to 600,000 distinct CDR3 sequences, approximately 7.7% of them singletons. The clonotype originates from a man aged 50-75 years who received an inactivated influenza vaccine. The V gene is TRBV5-1, the J gene TRBJ2-1; no clear D gene. The sample consisted of PBMCs from blood, taken around 25 months after vaccination. Here the CDR3 DNA reads TGCGCCAGCAGCTTGGTTTCCCAAGGCAATGAGCAGTTCTTC. As protein: CASSLVSQGNEQFF.